A single sample is the source of the 12 T cell receptor beta chains below, sequenced in a study of T-cell memory formation after mild COVID-19. TCRdb reanalysed the 5' RACE reads using MiXCR and keeps one entry per CDR3 protein. The repertoire has about 180,000 distinct CDR3 sequences, 15% to 20% of them found once; the top ten carry 3.9%. Sequenced sample: PBMCs or a T cell subset sorted from them (not recorded which). These receptors were collected from a man between 18 and 35 years old who had mild COVID-19 (a few samples of this study predate the infection). Cell type and time point are not known.

This clonotype was counted between two and nine times. The V and J genes are TRBV6-1 and TRBJ2-1, with D perhaps given as TRBD1 or TRBD2 (5 bases each). CDR1 and CDR2 (germline): MNHNS, SASEGT. This CDR3 region has 13 residues. Trimming removed 2 bases from V and 15 bases from J, with 17 bases in between. The CDR3 loop reads CASSESPVGTRFF. The CDR3 DNA reads TGTGCCAGCAGTGAATCACCGGTAGGGACCCGGTTCTTC.

This clonotype has a handful of counts. The genes are TRBV30 and TRBJ2-3; D is uncertain. The germline gives CDR1 GTSNPN, CDR2 SVGIG (reference sequence). This CDR3 has 13 residues. Trimming took off 0 bases at V and 8 bases at J, with 12 bases between the two ends. CDR3 amino acids: CAWSVLAVRTQYF. The CDR3 DNA follows: TGTGCCTGGAGTGTACTTGCAGTTCGTACGCAGTATTTT.

This clonotype was found a few times. The rearrangement links TRBV5-1 to TRBJ1-6; tentative D call: TRBD1 (5 bases). Germline V lookup: CDR1 SGHRS, CDR2 YFSETQ. The CDR3 sequence is 16 residues long. Trimming stripped 0 bases from V and 1 base from J, with 8 bases between. The CDR3 nucleotides are TGCGCCAGCAGCTTGGCTGGGGGTTCCTATAATTCACCCCTCCACTTT. It specifies CASSLAGGSYNSPLHF.

The chain uses TRBV19 and TRBJ1-1; D call uncertain. Germline-derived CDR1 and CDR2 are LNHDA and SQIVND (reference sequence). V gave up 3 bases and J gave up 4 bases, with 9 bases separating them. The CDR3 runs 13 residues. In DNA, the CDR3 is TGTGCCAGTAGTATGAGGCTGCTCACTGAAGCTTTCTTT. Translated, it gives CASSMRLLTEAFF.

This clonotype was recorded at least ten times. This chain connects TRBV5-1 to TRBJ1-2, with D unclear. Between the trimmed V and J ends, which lost 2 bases and 3 bases, there was a span of 14 bases. The CDR3 sequence is 15 residues long. The germline gives CDR1 SGHRS, CDR2 YFSETQ. The DNA of the CDR3 is TGCGCCAGCAGCTTAACCCCGCAGCTAGACTATGGCTACACCTTC. Translation gives CASSLTPQLDYGYTF. Looking up the rest from reference TRBV5-1 and TRBJ1-2 gives the full variable domain: KAGVTQTPRYLIKTRGQQVTLSCSPISGHRSVSWYQQTPGQGLQFLFEYFSETQRNKGNFPGRFSGRQFSNSRSEMNVSTLELGDSALYLCASSLTPQLDYGYTFGSGTRLTVV.

This chain joins TRBV27 and TRBJ1-2; TRBD1 agrees at 10 bases. CDR3 length: 14 residues. Germline V gene sequence: CDR1 MNHEY, CDR2 SMNVEV (reference sequence). The trim removed 6 bases at V and 5 bases at J, leaving 6 bases unmatched. CDR3 nucleotide sequence: TGTGCCAGCAGCCTAACGGGACAGGGGTATGGCTACACCTTC. This codes for CASSLTGQGYGYTF.

In its sample, this clonotype was seen a few times. The junction does not match germline at one end; this may be a read error. This chain links TRBV7-2 with TRBJ2-5; D tentatively fits TRBD1 or TRBD2 (5 bases each). The CDR3 consists of 14 residues. From germline, CDR1 is SGHTA and CDR2 FQGNSA. The CDR3 region is CASSLAQGRETQYF. CDR3 bases: TGTGCCAGCAGCCTAGCCCAGGGCAGGGAGACCCAGTACTTC.

This chain uses TRBV3-1 with TRBJ2-7; 10 positions agree with TRBD1. V was pared by 4 bases and J by 5 bases, with 5 bases of the junction left unmatched. CDR1 LGHDT and CDR2 YNNKEL come from the germline V gene (reference sequence). The CDR3 loop spans 14 amino acids. The CDR3 reads CASSPATGGDEQYF. CDR3 bases: TGTGCCAGCAGCCCAGCGACAGGGGGCGACGAGCAGTACTTC.

Only a few counts were recorded for this clonotype. The chain is built from TRBV6-5 and TRBJ2-3; D possibly uses TRBD1 or TRBD2 (5 bases each). The V end was cut by 6 bases, the J end by 4 bases, with 14 bases between. CDR3 length: 14 amino acids. Germline V gene lookup returns CDR1 MNHEY and CDR2 SVGAGI. The CDR3 sequence is CASRTGQAADTQYF. CDR3 bases: TGTGCCAGCAGGACGGGGCAAGCAGCAGATACGCAGTATTTT.

This clonotype was seen more than once but under ten times. J is TRBJ1-4 and V is TRBV6-5, with unresolved D. The CDR3 sequence is 15 residues long. Deletions cut 0 bases from V and 10 bases from J, with 15 bases between. Looked up from germline, CDR1 is MNHEY and CDR2 is SVGAGI. The CDR3 DNA is TGTGCCAGCAGTTACTCGATGTTAAGGGAGGGAAAACTGTTTTTT. Protein sequence: CASSYSMLREGKLFF.

This clonotype turned up a few times. The CDR3 DNA is TGTGCCAGCAGCCCCGTGGTCAGGGAAGGCTGGAAGAAGATGAACACTGAAGCTTTCTTT. As protein: CASSPVVREGWKKMNTEAFF. The rearrangement uses TRBV12-3 or TRBV12-4 and TRBJ1-1; D might be TRBD1 (5 bases). This CDR3 region has 20 residues. Trimming stripped 6 bases from V and 0 bases from J, with 29 bases between.

The chain uses TRBV6-5 and TRBJ1-6, with 8 bases lining up with TRBD1. The CDR3 consists of 17 residues. Germline CDR1 and CDR2: MNHEY and SVGAGI. The V and J ends lost 0 bases and 10 bases, in that order; junction bases with no gene match: 11. For the CDR3, the DNA is TGTGCCAGCAGTTACTCCCCCCCCCGACAGGGGCCCTCACCCCTCCACTTT. It yields the protein CASSYSPPRQGPSPLHF.